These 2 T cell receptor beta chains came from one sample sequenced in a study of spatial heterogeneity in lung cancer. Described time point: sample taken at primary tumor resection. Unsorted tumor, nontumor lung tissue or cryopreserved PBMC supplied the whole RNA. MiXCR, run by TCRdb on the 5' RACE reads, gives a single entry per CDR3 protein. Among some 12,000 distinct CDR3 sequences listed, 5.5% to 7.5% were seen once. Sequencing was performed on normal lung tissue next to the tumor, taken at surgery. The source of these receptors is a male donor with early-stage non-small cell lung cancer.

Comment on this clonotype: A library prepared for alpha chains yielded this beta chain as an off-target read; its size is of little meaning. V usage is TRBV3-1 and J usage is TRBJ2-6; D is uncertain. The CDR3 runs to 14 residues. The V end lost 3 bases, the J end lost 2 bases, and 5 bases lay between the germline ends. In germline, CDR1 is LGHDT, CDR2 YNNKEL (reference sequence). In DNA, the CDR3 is TGTGCCAGCAGCCACAGGACTGGGGCCAACGTCCTGACTTTC. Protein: CASSHRTGANVLTF.

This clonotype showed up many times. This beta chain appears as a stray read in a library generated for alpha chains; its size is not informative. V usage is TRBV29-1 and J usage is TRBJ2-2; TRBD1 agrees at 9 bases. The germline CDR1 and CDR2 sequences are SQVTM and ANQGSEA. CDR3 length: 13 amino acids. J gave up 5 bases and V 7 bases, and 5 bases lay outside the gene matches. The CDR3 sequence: CSARTGATGELFF. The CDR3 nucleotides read TGCAGCGCCCGGACAGGGGCGACCGGGGAGCTGTTTTTT.